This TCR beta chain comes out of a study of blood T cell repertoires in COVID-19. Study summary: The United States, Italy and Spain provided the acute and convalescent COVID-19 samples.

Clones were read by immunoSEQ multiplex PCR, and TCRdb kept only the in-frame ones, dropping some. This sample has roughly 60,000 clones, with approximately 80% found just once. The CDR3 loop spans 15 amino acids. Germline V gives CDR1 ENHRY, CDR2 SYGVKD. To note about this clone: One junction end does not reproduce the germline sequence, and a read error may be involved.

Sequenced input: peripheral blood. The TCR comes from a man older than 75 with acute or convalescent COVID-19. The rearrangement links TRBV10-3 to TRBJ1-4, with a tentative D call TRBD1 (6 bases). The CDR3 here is CAIRGGGATNEKLFF. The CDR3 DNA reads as TGTGCCATCAGGGGCGGGGGGGCAACAAATGAAAAACTGTTTTTT.